This T cell receptor (beta chain) appears in the sequencing data of a study of cytomegalovirus exposure and HLA in healthy donors (dated by TCRdb to 2015 to 2018). Context from the whole study: An earlier analysis of approximately 550 of the donors reported about 250 Gb of sequence data and 117 million unique TCR beta sequences from about 179 million T cells. An early release covering roughly 600 HLA-typed donors comprised roughly 300 gigabases of sequencing data and 85 million to 100 million unique TCR sequences. Among the roughly 410 genotyped donors, around 81% belonged to the genetic ancestry cluster associated with self-reported Caucasian donors. The aim of the study was to test whether cataloging public T cell receptors could identify signatures of past pathogen exposure. The study used immunosequencing to profile the T cell repertoires of about 670 subjects and linked those repertoires to cytomegalovirus serostatus. A separate validation cohort of roughly 130 different subjects was used in addition to the roughly 670-subject first cohort. The study combined high-throughput TCR immunosequencing, statistical association of individual TCRs with disease status, and machine learning to predict cytomegalovirus infection status. To study patterns of TCR occurrence, a later analysis re-analyzed previously published TCR beta repertoires from several hundred donors and added high-resolution HLA genotyping. Rather than using new phenotypic data, the later analysis identified candidate immune exposures from TCR beta sequences and from how often those sequences occurred across donors. An earlier analysis of 500 to 750 of the donors applied high-throughput TCR beta sequencing to assess whether each TCR beta V gene segment acted as functional or pseudogenic. Donor age, sex, ethnicity and CMV serostatus were compiled alongside the repertoire data. A later genetic analysis used genome-wide SNP genotypes for about three fifths of the roughly 700 donors, treating that subset as a discovery cohort. Every repertoire in the discovery cohort had been generated on one and the same sequencing platform. HLA typing covered class I and class II loci at four-digit resolution. Typing coverage varied by locus: roughly 620-630 donors for A, B, C, DRB1 and DQB1; approximately 560 for DQA1; more than 600 for DPA1; approximately 470 for DPB1. Because of strong linkage in the cohort, five DR-DQ haplotypes were treated as single units for association and clustering. Among 300 to 500 genotyped donors of the cohort, an average of around 240,000 unique TCR beta nucleotide sequences was sequenced per donor, of which roughly 18% were non-productive. Overall results and qualifications from the work: The authors suggested that the approach could potentially be generalized to other disease states and immunological phenotypes. Because HLA typing was unavailable for some donors at each locus, only the typed subset was used in association tests. When HLA alleles, especially DR and DQ, strongly co-occurred, attributing TCR associations to individual alleles was difficult. An earlier analysis of approximately 600 of the donors showed that most TCR beta V segments appeared in productive rearrangements either about 87% or about 30% of the time, which broadly matched IMGT annotations. In both the original and validation cohorts, the classifier was reported to diagnose cytomegalovirus status with high specificity and sensitivity. Most TCR sequences were observed very rarely across donors, whereas some public TCRs were present in many individuals. At a false discovery rate of 0.05, a later analysis linked approximately 18,000 TCR beta sequences to specific HLA alleles. Immune exposure information for the cohort was limited to CMV serostatus. The sequencing pipeline was judged likely to have produced a cluster of highly shared sequence variants as a technical artifact. Because the 87-base-pair reads could not distinguish some IMGT-functional V segments, including TRBV6-2 and TRBV6-3, those segments were excluded. The cohort was sequenced for TCR beta chains only, and without alpha or paired-chain data the features that could be detected were limited. Linkage disequilibrium might explain the correlated functional status among segregating V segments, but an unknown experimental factor could not be ruled out. In a later analysis, several top co-occurrence clusters were reported to appear linked to parvovirus B19, influenza, CMV and Epstein-Barr virus. Compared with the 666-donor mean, donors in an Asian-associated ancestry cluster had fewer N-insertions in productive TCRs, according to a later genetic analysis. A further reported finding was that TCR beta sequences accurately predicted the HLA-A and HLA-B alleles for most subjects in the first cohort. In vitro tests confirmed that a few of the cytomegalovirus-associated TCR beta chains recognize cytomegalovirus antigens. In a later genetic analysis, a missense DCLRE1C variant was associated with V-gene and J-gene trimming of TCR beta chains, and the association was replicated in an independent cohort. In a later analysis, the rate of TCR association differed among HLA loci, with DRB1 alleles having the most associated TCRs and HLA-C alleles having the fewest. The presence/absence analyses assumed that sequencing depth was roughly uniform across donors, and that assumption may not be true. In the study, some 160 TCR beta chains were listed as associated with cytomegalovirus. Compared with equally common non-associated chains, HLA-associated TCR beta chains in a later analysis were more clonally expanded and had lower generation probabilities. Because counts were too low, roughly 17 rarely observed V segments, including chromosome 9 orphons, were left out of the earlier analysis of 587 of the donors. Most CMV-associated TCR beta chains appeared to be HLA-restricted in a later analysis, and the HLA associations seemed to be driven largely by CMV exposure.

Libraries were built with the immunoSEQ multiplex PCR assay. For the multiplex PCR, a mixture combining 60 forward primers for TCR Vbeta segments and 13 reverse primers for TCR Jbeta segments was used. The CDR3 region of rearranged TCR beta genes was amplified from genomic DNA by a multiplex PCR assay. On the Illumina HiSeq System, the amplified TCR beta libraries were sequenced as 87-base-pair reads. For the original study's pipeline: A later analysis counted approximately 76 million unique TCR beta chains across the 500 to 850 repertoires, and 10 million to 12 million of these chains were shared by at least two donors. Raw reads were error-corrected and collapsed into unique sequences with a nearest-neighbor algorithm that merged closely related sequences to remove PCR and sequencing errors. V, D and J gene segments were assigned by aligning CDR3 sequences to IMGT reference sequences. For a sequence to be retained, at least a six-nucleotide match to both a V gene segment and a J gene segment was required. Rearrangements were called productive when the CDR3 lacked stop codons and stayed in frame with V and J; all others were non-productive. Following IMGT convention, CDR3 was defined as the stretch from the second conserved V-encoded cysteine up to the conserved J-encoded phenylalanine. The earlier analysis of roughly 590 of the donors excluded any sequence lacking an unambiguous match to a single V gene segment. In an earlier analysis of roughly 600 of the donors, a V segment was called functional when productive rearrangements were above 56.7%, and segregating when the standard deviation between donors exceeded 5%. A statistical classification framework was built to diagnose cytomegalovirus status from the catalog of TCR beta chain sequences. V and J gene assignment, in a later analysis, came from comparing TCR nucleotide sequences with IMGT/GENE-DB human TR gene sequences. The TCRdist pipeline was used in a later analysis to assign CDR3 sequences and most-parsimonious VDJ recombination scenarios. In a later analysis, every TCR beta chain was defined by the combination of its CDR3 amino acid sequence and its V-gene family, and reads without a unique V-gene family were dropped. In a later analysis, several hundred highly shared, low-generation-probability nucleotide sequences were removed to address suspected cross-contamination and a sequencing artifact. In a later analysis, a clonal expansion index for each public chain was calculated from normalized within-repertoire ranks of inferred template counts. Generation probabilities in a later analysis came from a VDJ recombination model fitted to out-of-frame rearrangements, and those results were checked against IGoR. In a later analysis, TCR-TCR, TCR-HLA and TCR-CMV co-occurrence was scored with hypergeometric tests, and a repertoire-size bias correction was applied to TCR pairs. In a later analysis, false discovery rates were estimated by permuting HLA or CMV assignments 20 times. In a later analysis, co-occurring TCRs were grouped using DBSCAN, and TCRdist sequence similarity was added for clustering within HLA-allele-positive subsets. Repertoires with fewer than 30,000 or more than 120,000 public chains were left out of co-occurrence clustering, as were about 5 repertoires with anomalous nucleotide sharing. TCRdb re-hosts the immuneACCESS table, in-frame sequences only. Its copies lack some clones; in the studies checked, an unresolved V gene accounts for under half of them, and the cause for the rest is not known. The DNA gave D and trimming, while V, J and clone size come from that table. The sample has 250,000 to 300,000 clones on record, 70% to 90% of them singletons. The ten largest account for about 2% of the sample.

From the cysteine up to the phenylalanine, the CDR3 has a length of 14 residues. The read is trimmed to its CDR3 DNA, 42 bases read in frame from base 1. V is trimmed back by 4 bases and J by 4 bases, and the junction contains 6 bases that no gene match accounts for. The CDR1 and CDR2 encoded by the germline V gene are SGHAT and FQNNGV. Regarding this clone: Its antigen is still unknown. Nothing much larger sits one base from this clone, and base qualities are not available.

The cohort was made up of 500 to 800 healthy bone marrow donors. At the time of sampling, every cohort member was nominally healthy, though immune exposures that went unrecorded were likely present. The donor tested CMV seropositive, placing the donor among the approximately 290 seropositive members of the cohort. Every donor gave a peripheral blood sample, and the peripheral blood mononuclear cells from that sample were used for TCR beta sequencing. The Qiagen DNeasy Blood Extraction Kit was used to extract genomic DNA from the blood cell samples. This sequence uses TRBV11-2 and TRBJ2-7; 8 bases in between match TRBD1. The specimen was PBMCs. This TCR was sampled from a woman aged 40-49 years in good health and CMV-seropositive. The DNA sequence is as follows: TGTGCCAGCAGCTGGACAGGGCAAAATTACGAGCAGTACTTC. It translates as CASSWTGQNYEQYF.